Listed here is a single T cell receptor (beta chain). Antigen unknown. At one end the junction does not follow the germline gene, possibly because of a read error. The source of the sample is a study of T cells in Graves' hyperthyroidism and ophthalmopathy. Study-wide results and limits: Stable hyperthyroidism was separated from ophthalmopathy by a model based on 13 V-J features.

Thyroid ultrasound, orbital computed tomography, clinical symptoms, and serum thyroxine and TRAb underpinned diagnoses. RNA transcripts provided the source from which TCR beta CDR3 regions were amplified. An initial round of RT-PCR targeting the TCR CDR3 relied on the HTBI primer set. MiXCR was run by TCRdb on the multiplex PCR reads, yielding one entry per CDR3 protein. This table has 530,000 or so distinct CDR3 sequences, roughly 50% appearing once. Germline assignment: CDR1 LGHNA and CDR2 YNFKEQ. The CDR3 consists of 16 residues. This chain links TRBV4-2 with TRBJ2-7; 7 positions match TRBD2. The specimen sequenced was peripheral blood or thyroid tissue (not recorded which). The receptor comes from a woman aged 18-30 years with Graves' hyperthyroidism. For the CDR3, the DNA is TGTGCCAACAGCCTCGCCCTCCAGGGAGGGGCCTACGAGCAGTACTTC. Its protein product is CANSLALQGGAYEQYF.